These 17 T cell receptor beta chains share one sample of origin, sequenced in a study of blood T cell repertoires in COVID-19. The assay was immunoSEQ multiplex PCR, and TCRdb's table has in-frame clones only and misses some. The sample holds about 190,000 clones, around nine tenths seen once. Sequencing used peripheral blood. These receptors were taken from a woman aged 40-49 years who had recovered from COVID-19.

The rearrangement joins TRBV18 to TRBJ2-3, with D possibly being TRBD2 (6 bases). The CDR3 has 18 amino acids. V was shortened by 0 bases and J by 3 bases, with 19 bases between the two germline ends. The germline V gene has CDR1 KGHSH and CDR2 LQKENI. This CDR3 is CASSPPPREAFGTDTQYF. In nucleotides, the CDR3 is TGTGCCAGCTCACCACCTCCAAGGGAGGCTTTTGGTACAGATACGCAGTATTTT.

V and J are TRBV5-1 and TRBJ2-3; a possible D gene is TRBD2 (5 bases). CDR3 length equals 14 residues. CDR1 and CDR2 (germline): SGHRS, YFSETQ. The V gene lost 2 bases and the J gene lost 6 bases, with 13 bases spanning the gap. The CDR3 sequence: CASSFSRPGDTQYF. The CDR3 nucleotides read TGCGCCAGCAGCTTCAGTCGCCCGGGGGATACGCAGTATTTT.

V and J are TRBV30 and TRBJ1-1, with D perhaps matching TRBD1 (6 bases). The length of the CDR3 is 14 residues. Germline assignment: CDR1 GTSNPN and CDR2 SVGIG (reference sequence). The V gene lost 2 bases and the J gene lost 7 bases, with 17 bases spanning the gap. The CDR3 region is CAWSSGAGLLEAFF. The DNA for the CDR3 is TGTGCCTGGAGTTCAGGGGCCGGTCTCCTTGAAGCTTTCTTT.

The chain combines TRBV3-1 (or the pseudogene TRBV3-2) with TRBJ1-2, with TRBD1 identical over 8 bases. Per the germline V gene, CDR1 is LGHDT and CDR2 is YNNKEL (reference sequence). V gave up 1 base and J gave up 6 bases; unmatched junction bases: 4. The CDR3 runs to 14 residues. The CDR3, as DNA: TGTGCCAGCAGCCAAGGGTCAGGGGGCGATGGCTACACCTTC. Protein sequence: CASSQGSGGDGYTF.

The chain employs TRBV7-8 and TRBJ1-5, with no clear D. Germline CDR1 SGHVS, CDR2 FQNEAQ. V lost 2 bases, J lost 0 bases, and 14 bases lay in between. The CDR3 is 17 residues long. As DNA, the CDR3 is TGTGCCAGCAGCTTAAATGAGGAACCGAATAGCAATCAGCCCCAGCATTTT. Its translation: CASSLNEEPNSNQPQHF.

The CDR3 spells CASSVDLNTEAFF. CDR3 DNA: TGTGCCAGTAGTGTGGACTTGAACACTGAAGCTTTCTTT. V and J are TRBV19 and TRBJ1-1; D ambiguous. CDR1 LNHDA and CDR2 SQIVND come from the germline V gene (reference sequence). Deletions cut 5 bases from V and 0 bases from J, with 7 bases between. CDR3 length: 13 residues.

Here the CDR3 reads CAWRRPTGSGRANEQFF. The CDR3 region has the DNA TGTGCCTGGAGGAGGCCCACAGGTAGCGGGAGGGCTAATGAGCAGTTCTTC. The chain joins TRBV30 to TRBJ2-1, with TRBD2 matching 11 bases. Germline V gene data show CDR1 as GTSNPN and CDR2 as SVGIG (reference sequence). The CDR3 totals 17 residues. The V and J ends lost 3 bases and 7 bases, in that order; junction bases with no gene match: 14.

The chain couples TRBV7-7 to TRBJ2-1; maybe TRBD2 (6 bases). This CDR3 region has 14 residues. CDR1 is SSHAT, CDR2 FNYEAQ, per germline (reference sequence). Trimming removed 1 base from V and 6 bases from J, with 10 bases in between. The DNA for the CDR3 is TGTGCCAGCAGCTTAGGGGGACTCGCCAATGAGCAGTTCTTC. It is translated as CASSLGGLANEQFF.

The chain employs TRBV2 and TRBJ2-4; 9 nucleotides match TRBD2. The CDR3 contains 14 residues. J lost 8 bases, V lost 5 bases, and 7 bases had no gene match. Germline V gene sequence: CDR1 SNHLY, CDR2 FYNNEI. This chain's CDR3 is CASSYLAGIDIQYF. CDR3 in DNA: TGTGCCAGCAGTTACCTAGCGGGAATTGACATTCAGTACTTC.

V gene TRBV7-6 combines with J gene TRBJ2-5, with 11 positions matching TRBD2. V was clipped by 5 bases and J by 5 bases; unmatched bases: 13. Per germline, CDR1 SGHVS and CDR2 FNYEAQ. The CDR3 has 17 amino acids. CDR3 DNA: TGTGCCAGCAGCCCGGTACGACTAGCGGGACCCGGGGAGACCCAGTACTTC. It yields the protein CASSPVRLAGPGETQYF.

V usage is TRBV11-2 and J usage is TRBJ2-7; no reliable D call. V was pared by 3 bases and J by 6 bases, with 12 bases between. Germline-derived CDR1 and CDR2 are SGHAT and FQNNGV. This CDR3 has 13 amino acids. CDR3 in amino acids: CASSLGSPPEQYF. The CDR3 DNA reads TGTGCCAGCAGCTTGGGCAGCCCCCCCGAGCAGTACTTC.

The chain links TRBV6-5 to TRBJ1-2, with TRBD1 identical over 7 bases. Unmatched junction bases numbered 8, after V lost 6 bases and J lost 4 bases. Germline CDR1 reads MNHEY; CDR2 reads SVGAGI. CDR3 length: 14 residues. In DNA, the CDR3 is TGTGCCAGCAGGGGACTAGACAGGGTCTATGGCTACACCTTC. Translation gives CASRGLDRVYGYTF.

The chain links TRBV15 to TRBJ2-2; D gene uncertain. The germline V gene encodes CDR1 LNHNV and CDR2 YYDKDF (reference sequence). The V gene lost 9 bases and the J gene lost 0 bases, with 11 bases spanning the gap. The CDR3 runs 14 residues. This chain's CDR3 is CATRAGTNTGELFF. DNA for the CDR3: TGTGCCACAAGAGCAGGAACGAACACCGGGGAGCTGTTTTTT.

The CDR3 loop reads CATQPSGFADTQYF. DNA of the CDR3: TGTGCCACCCAACCTAGCGGGTTCGCAGATACGCAGTATTTT. The chain carries TRBV6-5 and TRBJ2-3, with 8 bases fitting TRBD2. CDR3 size: 14 residues. Unmatched junction bases numbered 10, after V lost 10 bases and J lost 4 bases. The germline CDR1 and CDR2 sequences are MNHEY and SVGAGI.

This chain links TRBV5-1 with TRBJ2-3, with 7 positions matching TRBD1. The junction had 11 bases not matched to a gene; V was cut back by 4 bases and J by 3 bases. CDR3 length: 16 amino acids. Germline CDR1 and CDR2: SGHRS and YFSETQ. CDR3 bases: TGCGCCAGCAGCGTAGGCCGGGACAGACGAACAGATACGCAGTATTTT. Translating gives CASSVGRDRRTDTQYF. Full variable domain (outside the CDR3, taken from reference TRBV5-1 and TRBJ2-3): KAGVTQTPRYLIKTRGQQVTLSCSPISGHRSVSWYQQTPGQGLQFLFEYFSETQRNKGNFPGRFSGRQFSNSRSEMNVSTLELGDSALYLCASSVGRDRRTDTQYFGPGTRLTVL.

The V gene is TRBV27, the J gene TRBJ1-4, with D perhaps TRBD1 (6 bases). Germline lookup yields CDR1 MNHEY and CDR2 SMNVEV (reference sequence). V lost 2 bases to trimming and J lost 8 bases, with 12 bases between them. The CDR3 sequence is 14 residues long. The CDR3 DNA sequence: TGTGCCAGCAGTTTAAGCAGGGGAGGGGAAAAACTGTTTTTT. Encoded protein: CASSLSRGGEKLFF.

This clone was detected a few times. J is TRBJ2-3 and V is TRBV7-2; D not certain. The V and J ends lost 1 base and 3 bases respectively, with 8 bases between them. From germline, CDR1 is SGHTA and CDR2 FQGNSA. The CDR3 consists of 14 residues. CDR3 loop: CASSLGRATDTQYF. CDR3 in DNA: TGTGCCAGCAGCTTAGGACGAGCGACAGATACGCAGTATTTT.